Listed here are 21 T cell receptor beta chains from one sample, sequenced in a study of beta chain features in type 1 diabetes. The sequenced template was cDNA made from the entire isolated RNA. TCRdb's table, derived via immunoSEQ multiplex PCR, lists solely in-frame clones and lacks some. The table has under 450,000 clones, about 14% seen once. Sequenced input: naive CD4+ T cells from blood. The receptors were sampled from a woman aged 18-35 years in good health.

Comments on this clone: Other DNA sequences of this sample code for an identical CDR3. The chain employs TRBV28 and TRBJ2-3, with no clear D. Trimming cost V 5 bases and J 2 bases, with 5 bases left between them. The length of the CDR3 is 12 residues. CDR1 is MDHEN and CDR2 is SYDVKM in the germline V gene. The CDR3 DNA sequence: TGTGCCAGCAGTCTCCTCACAGATACGCAGTATTTT. It codes for CASSLLTDTQYF.

V is TRBV7-3 and J is TRBJ2-1; the match to TRBD2 covers 8 bases. Per the germline V gene, CDR1 is SGHTA and CDR2 is FQGTGA. The CDR3 is 15 amino acids. V was pared by 5 bases and J by 4 bases, with 7 bases of the junction left unmatched. The CDR3 loop is CASSILASGYNEQFF. In DNA form, the CDR3 reads TGTGCCAGCAGCATCCTGGCTAGCGGGTACAATGAGCAGTTCTTC. Based on the CDR3 plus reference TRBV7-3 and TRBJ2-1, the full variable domain is GAGVSQTPSNKVTEKGKYVELRCDPISGHTALYWYRQSLGQGPEFLIYFQGTGAADDSGLPNDRFFAVRPEGSVSTLKIQRTERGDSAVYLCASSILASGYNEQFFGPGTRLTVL.

This clone was found a few times. The V and J genes are TRBV7-8 and TRBJ2-1; possibly TRBD2 for D (5 bases). The germline V and J ends were trimmed by 2 bases and 0 bases, with 17 bases remaining between them. Germline V gene sequence: CDR1 SGHVS, CDR2 FQNEAQ. CDR3 length: 18 residues. CDR3 residues: CASSLRLARTSSYNEQFF. The CDR3 region has the DNA TGTGCCAGCAGCTTAAGGTTAGCCCGTACTAGCTCCTACAATGAGCAGTTCTTC. The variable domain in full, completed from reference TRBV7-8 and TRBJ2-1, reads GAGVSQSPRYKVAKRGQDVALRCDPISGHVSLFWYQQALGQGPEFLTYFQNEAQLDKSGLPSDRFFAERPEGSVSTLKIQRTQQEDSAVYLCASSLRLARTSSYNEQFFGPGTRLTVL.

The sample holds a few counts of this clone. The rearrangement links TRBV4-2 to TRBJ1-4, with D unresolved. Per the germline V gene, CDR1 is LGHNA and CDR2 is YNFKEQ. V shed 5 bases and J shed 7 bases, with 8 bases lying between them. The CDR3 extends over 12 amino acids. The CDR3: CASSYRSEKLFF. In nucleotides, the CDR3 is TGTGCCAGCAGCTACCGGAGTGAAAAACTGTTTTTT.

A remark on this clone: Other DNA sequences from this sample encode an identical CDR3 as well. DNA for the CDR3: TGCGCCAGCAGCTTGGGGCAGGGGAACACCGGGGAGCTGTTTTTT. This codes for CASSLGQGNTGELFF. The chain employs TRBV5-1 and TRBJ2-2; weak D call: TRBD1 (5 bases). V lost 0 bases to trimming and J lost 1 base, with 7 bases between them. The CDR3 length is 15 residues. The V gene's germline CDR1 is SGHRS and CDR2 YFSETQ.

This chain joins TRBV28 and TRBJ2-1, with TRBD1 identical over 9 bases. This CDR3 contains 14 residues. Germline CDR1 is MDHEN and CDR2 is SYDVKM. V was pared by 3 bases and J by 8 bases, with 5 bases of the junction left unmatched. Written as DNA, the CDR3 is TGTGCCAGCAGTTTCCTCAGGACAGGGGATGAGCAGTTCTTC. Translating it yields CASSFLRTGDEQFF.

This clone showed up just a few times. This chain uses TRBV19 with TRBJ2-1; 9 nucleotides line up with TRBD2. Per germline, CDR1 LNHDA and CDR2 SQIVND (reference sequence). The ends lost 5 bases at V and 7 bases at J; junction bases unmatched: 12. The CDR3 length is 16 residues. DNA for the CDR3: TGTGCCAGTAGTGTAACACGACTAGCGGAAAGGAATGAGCAGTTCTTC. Encoded protein: CASSVTRLAERNEQFF.

The rearrangement joins TRBV27 to TRBJ2-5, with 13 bases lining up with TRBD2. CDR3 size: 15 residues. Looked up from germline, CDR1 is MNHEY and CDR2 is SMNVEV (reference sequence). The junction had 8 bases not matched to a gene; V was cut back by 6 bases and J by 7 bases. CDR3 residues: CASSLGLAGIGTQYF. CDR3 DNA: TGTGCCAGCAGCCTGGGACTAGCGGGAATTGGGACCCAGTACTTC.

This clone was observed a few times. The chain uses TRBV4-1 and TRBJ1-2; 7 positions agree with TRBD1. The V segment lost 1 base and the J segment 2 bases; nucleotides outside the gene matches: 4. The length of the CDR3 is 15 residues. CDR1 and CDR2 from the germline V gene are MGHRA and YSYEKL. CDR3 sequence reads: CASSQVAGQNYGYTF. CDR3 in DNA: TGCGCCAGCAGCCAAGTGGCGGGACAGAACTATGGCTACACCTTC.

The table lists this clone with a few counts. This chain connects TRBV5-6 to TRBJ2-1; D not certain. CDR1 is SGHDT, CDR2 YYEEEE, per germline. CDR3 length: 12 residues. Trimming pared 3 bases from V and 8 bases from J, leaving 9 bases between. The CDR3 DNA reads as TGTGCCAGCAGCTATAATCCCGATGAGCAGTTCTTC. The encoded protein is CASSYNPDEQFF.

V and J are TRBV27 and TRBJ2-7, with 9 bases lining up with TRBD1. In germline, CDR1 is MNHEY, CDR2 SMNVEV (reference sequence). The CDR3 extends over 13 amino acids. V lost 8 bases to trimming and J lost 4 bases; unmatched junction nucleotides: 6. DNA for the CDR3: TGTGCCAGCCGGATAGGGACAGGGTACGAGCAGTACTTC. It is translated as CASRIGTGYEQYF.

The chain has TRBV9 and TRBJ2-1, with TRBD2 matching over 13 bases. The CDR3 is 17 residues long. V gave up 3 bases and J gave up 7 bases; unmatched junction bases: 10. Germline-derived CDR1 and CDR2 are SGDLS and YYNGEE. The CDR3 protein is CASSARGPGLAGNEQFF. In DNA, the CDR3 is TGTGCCAGCAGCGCAAGAGGGCCGGGACTAGCGGGGAATGAGCAGTTCTTC.

This clone has a handful of counts. The V gene is TRBV15, the J gene TRBJ2-3; tentatively, D is TRBD2 (7 bases). Trimming cost V 0 bases and J 6 bases, with 16 bases left between them. The CDR3 is 16 residues long. The germline CDR1 and CDR2 sequences are LNHNV and YYDKDF (reference sequence). CDR3 DNA sequence: TGTGCCACCAGCAGAGAGGGGGGGGCGGGCGCGGATACGCAGTATTTT. It translates to CATSREGGAGADTQYF.

A few counts support this clone. The chain is built from TRBV4-2 and TRBJ1-5; D gene uncertain. Between the trimmed V and J ends, which lost 0 bases and 9 bases, there was a span of 12 bases. The CDR3 covers 14 residues. The germline gives CDR1 LGHNA, CDR2 YNFKEQ. The CDR3 region is CASSQEEDFGPQHF. In DNA, the CDR3 is TGTGCCAGCAGCCAAGAGGAGGACTTCGGGCCCCAGCATTTT.

This clone was recorded a few times. The genes are TRBV19 and TRBJ2-6; no firm D call. V lost 5 bases, J lost 0 bases, and 5 bases lay in between. CDR3 length: 14 residues. Germline lookup yields CDR1 LNHDA and CDR2 SQIVND (reference sequence). CDR3 loop: CASSPRSGANVLTF. The CDR3 DNA reads as TGTGCCAGTAGTCCCCGCTCTGGGGCCAACGTCCTGACTTTC.

In this sample, this clone turned up a few times. This chain uses TRBV4-2 with TRBJ1-2, with a weak D call TRBD1 (6 bases). Germline CDR1 LGHNA, CDR2 YNFKEQ. The CDR3 consists of 15 residues. The germline V and J ends were trimmed by 2 bases and 4 bases, with 14 bases remaining between them. This CDR3 reads CASSQNSGGGYGYTF. The CDR3, as DNA: TGTGCCAGCAGCCAAAACTCTGGGGGCGGCTATGGCTACACCTTC.

Only a few counts were recorded for this clone. CDR3 nucleotides: TGTGCCCAGATGGGGCCCGGGGCCAACGTCCTGACTTTC. Amino acid sequence: CAQMGPGANVLTF. The chain combines TRBV30 with TRBJ2-6; perhaps TRBD1 as D (5 bases). Trimming took off 8 bases at V and 4 bases at J, with 12 bases between the two ends. CDR1 GTSNPN and CDR2 SVGIG come from the germline V gene (reference sequence). The CDR3 spans 13 residues.

The sample holds a few counts of this clone. The chain recombines TRBV6-1 with TRBJ2-7; 14 bases fit TRBD2. The CDR3 totals 15 residues. The J segment lost 4 bases and the V segment lost 6 bases, leaving 5 bases of the junction unmatched. The germline gives CDR1 MNHNS, CDR2 SASEGT. The CDR3 spells CASRGTSGRQYEQYF. The CDR3 coding sequence is TGTGCCAGCAGAGGGACTAGCGGGAGACAGTACGAGCAGTACTTC.

This chain uses TRBV4-3 with TRBJ1-2; the match to TRBD1 covers 7 bases. With 2 bases clipped from V and 8 bases from J, the junction kept 20 bases outside the gene matches. From germline, CDR1 is LGHNA and CDR2 YSLEER. This CDR3 is 18 amino acids long. Written as DNA, the CDR3 is TGCGCCAGCAGCCAACCCGAATGGGGACAGACGATTTTTACCGGCTACACCTTC. Translating gives CASSQPEWGQTIFTGYTF.

This clone was found a few times. This sequence joins TRBV18 and TRBJ1-1, with a weak D call TRBD1 (5 bases). Trimming shortened V by 6 bases and J by 3 bases, and 11 bases separated the two germline ends. The V gene's germline CDR1 is KGHSH and CDR2 LQKENI. The CDR3 loop spans 13 amino acids. In DNA form, the CDR3 reads TGTGCCAGCTCGACGGCGGGGGACACTGAAGCTTTCTTT. The encoded protein is CASSTAGDTEAFF.

The chain employs TRBV10-3 and TRBJ1-1; D might be TRBD1 (6 bases). Per germline, CDR1 ENHRY and CDR2 SYGVKD. V shed 4 bases and J shed 1 base, with 7 bases lying between them. This CDR3 has 13 amino acids. In DNA, the CDR3 is TGTGCCATCAGTGCGACAGGGAACACTGAAGCTTTCTTT. Translated: CAISATGNTEAFF.